These 12 T cell receptor beta chains came from one sample sequenced in a study of CD8+ T cells in alopecia areata. Extracted RNA was reverse transcribed into cDNA, the sequencing template. The assay was immunoSEQ multiplex PCR, and TCRdb's table has in-frame clones only and misses some. Of some 200,000 clones listed, 58% were seen once; the top ten hold roughly 12%. Treatment in this sample: oral pan-JAK inhibitor, 5-10 mg twice daily. This sample comprised CD8+ T cells sorted from blood, obtained at week 24, from a patient treated with tofacitinib. The source is a human donor with alopecia areata.

The chain joins TRBV2 to TRBJ1-5; 11 bases align to TRBD1. The CDR3 contains 15 residues. CDR1 and CDR2 (germline): SNHLY, FYNNEI. Trimming removed 6 bases from V and 5 bases from J; junction bases left unmatched: 6. As DNA, the CDR3 is TGTGCCAGCAGGTGGACAGGGGGCTTCGATCAGCCCCAGCATTTT. Translating it yields CASRWTGGFDQPQHF. Full variable domain (rest looked up from reference TRBV2 and TRBJ1-5): EPEVTQTPSHQVTQMGQEVILRCVPISNHLYFYWYRQILGQKVEFLVSFYNNEISEKSEIFDDQFSVERPDGSNFTLKIRSTKLEDSAMYFCASRWTGGFDQPQHFGDGTRLSIL.

The J gene is TRBJ2-5, the V gene TRBV10-3; possibly TRBD1 for D (6 bases). CDR1 and CDR2 from the germline V gene are ENHRY and SYGVKD. Trimming took off 2 bases at V and 2 bases at J, with 12 bases between the two ends. The CDR3 consists of 15 residues. CDR3 nucleotides: TGTGCCATCAGTGAGGGAACAGGGACACAAGAGACCCAGTACTTC. Protein product: CAISEGTGTQETQYF.

The sample holds one count of this clone. This chain links TRBV7-9 with TRBJ2-1; possibly TRBD1 or TRBD2 for D (6 bases each). This CDR3 is built from 12 residues. V was shortened by 5 bases and J by 9 bases, with 11 bases between the two germline ends. Looked up from germline, CDR1 is SEHNR and CDR2 is FQNEAQ (reference sequence). The CDR3 reads CASSRGLVEQFF. The CDR3 DNA follows: TGTGCCAGCAGCCGGGGGCTAGTTGAGCAGTTCTTC.

The chain couples TRBV2 to TRBJ1-1, with D perhaps matching TRBD1 (5 bases). Per the germline V gene, CDR1 is SNHLY and CDR2 is FYNNEI. This CDR3 region has 12 residues. Trimming pared 7 bases from V and 6 bases from J, leaving 12 bases between. The CDR3 DNA reads as TGTGCCAGCATCGGGGGGGGTGCTGAAGCTTTCTTT. Its translation: CASIGGGAEAFF.

This chain joins TRBV13 and TRBJ1-5; D is unclear. Between the trimmed V and J ends, which lost 3 bases and 4 bases, there was a span of 10 bases. CDR1 and CDR2 from the germline V gene are PRHDT and FYEKMQ (reference sequence). This CDR3 spans 14 amino acids. CDR3 sequence reads: CASSFGNSNQPQHF. In nucleotides, the CDR3 is TGTGCCAGCAGCTTCGGTAATTCTAATCAGCCCCAGCATTTT.

As DNA, the CDR3 is TGTGCCAGCAGCTTAGGACAGGGAACCTACGAGCAGTACTTC. Residues: CASSLGQGTYEQYF. This sequence joins TRBV7-8 and TRBJ2-7; TRBD1 matches 7 bases. The CDR3 has 14 residues. The junction had 2 bases not matched to a gene; V was cut back by 1 base and J by 2 bases. CDR1 is SGHVS, CDR2 FQNEAQ, per germline. Supplemented by reference TRBV7-8 and TRBJ2-7, the full variable domain reads GAGVSQSPRYKVAKRGQDVALRCDPISGHVSLFWYQQALGQGPEFLTYFQNEAQLDKSGLPSDRFFAERPEGSVSTLKIQRTQQEDSAVYLCASSLGQGTYEQYFGPGTRLTVT.

The chain uses TRBV7-9 and TRBJ2-7; no clear D. The CDR3 consists of 13 residues. The V gene's germline CDR1 is SEHNR and CDR2 FQNEAQ (reference sequence). Trimming removed 5 bases at V and 1 base at J, with 9 bases between. In DNA, the CDR3 is TGTGCCAGCAGCCCGCGCAATTCCTACGAGCAGTACTTC. Protein: CASSPRNSYEQYF.

The V gene is TRBV6-5, the J gene TRBJ2-7, with D perhaps TRBD1 or TRBD2 (6 bases each). The germline V gene has CDR1 MNHEY and CDR2 SVGAGI. There are 14 residues in the CDR3. Trimming took off 6 bases at V and 5 bases at J, with 17 bases between the two ends. The CDR3 spells CASRPSAGGHEQYF. As DNA, the CDR3 is TGTGCCAGCAGGCCCTCAGCTGGGGGGCACGAGCAGTACTTC.

This clone is a singleton in its sample. The V and J genes are TRBV30 and TRBJ2-7, with D hard to call. Germline assignment: CDR1 GTSNPN and CDR2 SVGIG (reference sequence). The CDR3 is 11 amino acids. Deletions cut 5 bases from V and 1 base from J, with 6 bases between. The CDR3 DNA reads as TGTGCCTGGGGAGAATCCTACGAGCAGTACTTC. Translation: CAWGESYEQYF.

This clone was observed a handful of times. The chain recombines TRBV29-1 with TRBJ2-3, with a weak D call TRBD2 (7 bases). V lost 4 bases to trimming and J lost 6 bases, with 14 bases between them. This CDR3 has 13 amino acids. Germline V gene data show CDR1 as SQVTM and CDR2 as ANQGSEA. The CDR3: CSVVGGRADTQYF. In DNA, the CDR3 is TGCAGCGTTGTGGGGGGGCGCGCGGATACGCAGTATTTT.

J is TRBJ2-1 and V is TRBV30, with TRBD1 as a possible D gene (5 bases). The CDR3 has 11 amino acids. The germline V gene has CDR1 GTSNPN and CDR2 SVGIG (reference sequence). Deletions cut 1 base from V and 11 bases from J, with 9 bases between. Here the CDR3 DNA reads TGTGCCTGGAGTGGCCAGGGCAAGCAGTTCTTC. This gives the protein CAWSGQGKQFF.

This chain connects TRBV29-1 to TRBJ2-3; TRBD2 is a possible D gene (7 bases). This CDR3 is built from 14 residues. Per germline, CDR1 SQVTM and CDR2 ANQGSEA. Trimming shortened V by 7 bases and J by 0 bases, and 14 bases separated the two germline ends. CDR3: CSGEGEGSTDTQYF. The DNA of the CDR3 is TGCAGCGGGGAGGGGGAGGGAAGCACAGATACGCAGTATTTT.